The T cell receptor beta chain under discussion was sequenced for a study of OX40 agonist ivuxolimab in advanced cancers. Concerning the study at large: Ivuxolimab, which targeted the costimulatory receptor OX40 (CD134), was an agonistic, fully human IgG2 monoclonal antibody. Intravenous ivuxolimab was administered to patients every 2 weeks at six dose levels: 0.01, 0.1, 0.3, 1.5, 3 and 10 mg/kg. Of the approximately 54 patients in dose escalation, some 20 had hepatocellular carcinoma, about 15 had melanoma, 9 had renal cell carcinoma and 9 had head and neck cancer. The dose-escalation cohort was roughly 80% male with a mean age of roughly 60 years, ranging from 23 to 79. Prior anti-PD-1, anti-PD-L1 or anti-CTLA-4 therapy was permitted, and checkpoint inhibitors had been received by about 44% of dose-escalation patients. Partial responses occurred in three dose-escalation patients, of whom one had hepatocellular carcinoma and two had cutaneous melanoma. Peripheral TCRbeta sequencing was intended to test whether TCR sequence diversity was altered and clonal T-cell expansion was caused by ivuxolimab. The paper covers the monotherapy dose-escalation part of the phase I ivuxolimab trial, which included N = 52 patients.

General findings and caveats noted by the study authors: The antigen specificity of the peripheral T cells that underwent clonal expansion was not determined. On average, CD8+ T cells showed more expanded clones than CD4+ T cells after ivuxolimab. Low levels of normalized T-cell clonal expansion were also seen in some nonresponding patients. At doses of 0.1 to 3.0 mg/kg, clonal expansion of both CD4+ and CD8+ blood T cells was observed from baseline to week 6. In the 0.1-3.0 mg/kg groups, partial responders had among the lowest normalized peripheral clonal expansion, particularly in CD8+ T cells.

Genomic DNA was isolated from the sorted cells so that the TCRbeta CDR3 region could be sequenced. TCRbeta CDR3 regions were sequenced using the immunoSEQ Assay. As stored in TCRdb, this immuneACCESS dataset retains in-frame rearrangements with V and J assigned. A fraction of the clones does not appear; measured against another copy, unresolved V genes explain less than half of the discrepancy, and the remainder lacks a known reason. The table for this sample lists 60,000 or so clones; approximately 91% of them were counted only once. In total, the top ten clones hold more than 5% of the sample. As to this clone: What antigen it recognizes has not been identified. Within one base of it there is no much larger clone, and no base qualities were kept.

Patients with a history of autoimmune disease or receiving systemic immunosuppression were excluded from the trial. Peripheral blood for TCR sequencing was collected from all dose cohorts at baseline, on cycle 4 day 1, and on cycle 7 day 1. The samples were drawn from a first-in-human, open-label, multicenter phase I dose-escalation trial of ivuxolimab. Adults with locally advanced or metastatic melanoma, renal cell carcinoma, hepatocellular carcinoma or head and neck squamous cell carcinoma were enrolled in the trial. Before TCR sequencing, CD4+ and CD8+ T cells were separately sorted from peripheral blood. V and J lose 3 bases and 2 bases, and a span of 11 bases separates them. Taken from cysteine to phenylalanine, the CDR3 has 14 residues. Solely the CDR3 DNA is kept, with 42 bases framed from the first base. CDR1 and CDR2 are read off the germline V gene as MDHEN and SYDVKM.

The receptor was derived from an adult with an advanced solid tumor such as melanoma, head and neck, liver or kidney cancer. The receptor chain draws on TRBV28 and TRBJ2-7, with no reliable assignment of the D segment. The sample here was CD4+ or CD8+ T cells sorted from blood, taken in a trial of the OX40 agonist ivuxolimab. The DNA sequence is TGTGCCAGCAGTTTGCGTAGGGTGGCCTACGAGCAGTACTTC. Translated, this gives CASSLRRVAYEQYF.